This TCR beta chain appears in the sequencing data of a study of post-analysis software for immune sequencing data. Study summary: The courses of disease that were included comprised relapsing-remitting, secondary progressive and progressive-relapsing multiple sclerosis. Study results and limitations: TRBV5-6, TRBV5-1 and TRBV20-1 belonged to a set of roughly 5 TRBV segments that were more frequent in patients than controls. F-measure co-clustering was strong for batch-matched samples.

This clonotype has just a few counts. Its antigen is unidentified. Germline CDR1 is SQVTM and CDR2 is ANQGSEA. Germline trimming cut 7 bases from V and 7 bases from J; bases unmatched to any gene: 11. CDR3 length: 14 residues. Researchers reported that TCR beta cDNA libraries carried unique molecular identifiers. The source material, roughly 0.9 to 11 million T cells, gave rise to roughly 0.5 million cDNA molecules. Via MiXCR, TCRdb re-called the PCR reads, giving one row per CDR3 protein. The data hold more than 450,000 distinct CDR3 sequences, with 30% to 40% observed a single time. The genes are TRBV29-1 and TRBJ2-1, with 9 nucleotides matching TRBD1. Material: blood. The receptor was derived from a girl aged 2 to 17 with multiple sclerosis. The CDR3 reads CSARPGQGVNEQFF. CDR3 in DNA: TGCAGCGCCCGACCGGGACAGGGAGTTAATGAGCAGTTCTTC.